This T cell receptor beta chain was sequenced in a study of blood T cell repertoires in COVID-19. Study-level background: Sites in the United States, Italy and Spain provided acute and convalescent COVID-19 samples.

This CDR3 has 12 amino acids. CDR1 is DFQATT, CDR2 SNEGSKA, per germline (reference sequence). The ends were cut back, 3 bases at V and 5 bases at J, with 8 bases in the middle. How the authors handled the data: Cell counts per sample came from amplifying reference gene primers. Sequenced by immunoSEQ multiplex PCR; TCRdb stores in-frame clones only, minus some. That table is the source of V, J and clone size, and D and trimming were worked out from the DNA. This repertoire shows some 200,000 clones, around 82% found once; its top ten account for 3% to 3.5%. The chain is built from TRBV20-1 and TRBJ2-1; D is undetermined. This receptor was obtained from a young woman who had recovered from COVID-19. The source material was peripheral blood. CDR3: CSASILHNEQFF. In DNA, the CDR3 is TGCAGTGCTAGTATACTCCACAATGAGCAGTTCTTC.